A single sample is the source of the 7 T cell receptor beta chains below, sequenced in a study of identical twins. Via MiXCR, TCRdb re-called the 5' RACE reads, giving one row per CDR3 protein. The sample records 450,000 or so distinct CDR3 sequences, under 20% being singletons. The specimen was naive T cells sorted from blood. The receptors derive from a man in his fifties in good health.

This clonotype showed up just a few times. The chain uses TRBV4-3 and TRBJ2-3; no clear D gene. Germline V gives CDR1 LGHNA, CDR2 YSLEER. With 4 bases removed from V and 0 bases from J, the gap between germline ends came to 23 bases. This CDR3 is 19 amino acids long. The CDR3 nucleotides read TGCGCCAGCAGCCCAGCCCCTTCCCCCCGGACCCACAGCACAGATACGCAGTATTTT. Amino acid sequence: CASSPAPSPRTHSTDTQYF.

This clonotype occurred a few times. CDR3 region: CATSRVETVLSDTEAFF. Written as DNA, the CDR3 is TGTGCCACCAGCAGAGTCGAGACAGTCCTGTCGGACACTGAAGCTTTCTTT. The chain has TRBV15 and TRBJ1-1; a weak D match, TRBD1 (5 bases). This CDR3 is built from 17 residues. Germline V CDR1 and CDR2: LNHNV, YYDKDF (reference sequence). V was cut by 1 base and J by 3 bases, with 18 bases left in between.

CDR3 in DNA: TGTGCCACCAGCGGGGAGACGGCACCACAACCTTATGGCTACACCTTC. This encodes CATSGETAPQPYGYTF. The chain combines TRBV15 with TRBJ1-2; D is undetermined. This CDR3 region has 16 residues. The V gene lost 5 bases and the J gene lost 5 bases, with 21 bases spanning the gap. The germline gives CDR1 LNHNV, CDR2 YYDKDF (reference sequence). Based on the CDR3 plus reference TRBV15 and TRBJ1-2, the full variable domain is DAMVIQNPRYQVTQFGKPVTLSCSQTLNHNVMYWYQQKSSQAPKLLFHYYDKDFNNEADTPDNFQSRRPNTSFCFLDIRSPGLGDTAMYLCATSGETAPQPYGYTFGSGTRLTVV.

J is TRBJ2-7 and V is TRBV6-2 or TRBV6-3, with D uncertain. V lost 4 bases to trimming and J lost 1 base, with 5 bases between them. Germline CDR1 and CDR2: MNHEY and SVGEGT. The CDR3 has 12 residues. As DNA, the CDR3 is TGTGCCAGCAGTTCCCTTTCCTACGAGCAGTACTTC. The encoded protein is CASSSLSYEQYF.

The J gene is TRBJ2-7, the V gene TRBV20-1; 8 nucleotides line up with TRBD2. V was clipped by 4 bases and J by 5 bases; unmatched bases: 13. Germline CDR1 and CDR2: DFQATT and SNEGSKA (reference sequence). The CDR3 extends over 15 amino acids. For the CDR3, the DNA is TGCAGTGCTACCCCCCTACAGCGGGAGAGAAACGAGCAGTACTTC. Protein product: CSATPLQRERNEQYF.

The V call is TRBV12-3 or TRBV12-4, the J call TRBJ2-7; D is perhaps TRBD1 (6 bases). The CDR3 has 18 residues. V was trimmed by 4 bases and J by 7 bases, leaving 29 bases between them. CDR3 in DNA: TGTGCCAGCAGTTCTCTTTCCCTGTCCGCAGGGGCGGGTAAAGAGCAGTACTTC. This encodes CASSSLSLSAGAGKEQYF.

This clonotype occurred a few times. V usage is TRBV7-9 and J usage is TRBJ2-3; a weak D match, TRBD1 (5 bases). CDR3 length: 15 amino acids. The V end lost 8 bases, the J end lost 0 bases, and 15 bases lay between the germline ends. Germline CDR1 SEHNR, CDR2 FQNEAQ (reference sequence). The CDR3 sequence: CASYLMAGSTDTQYF. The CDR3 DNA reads TGTGCCAGCTATCTTATGGCAGGGAGCACAGATACGCAGTATTTT.